These T cell receptor beta chains were read from a single sample in a study of T cells in Graves' hyperthyroidism and ophthalmopathy. TCRdb independently ran MiXCR on the multiplex PCR reads; one entry per CDR3 protein. The sample carries a few hundred thousand distinct CDR3 sequences, about 43% recorded once. The sample taken for sequencing was peripheral blood or thyroid tissue (not recorded which). These receptors were taken from a woman aged 18-35 years with Graves' hyperthyroidism. The conserved cysteine and the conserved F or W are not part of the CDR3 here. For some rows the clone size is stated as once, few or many, or as a class when expanded; others skip it.

TRBJ2-7,-,TRBV14,ASSQDEGETYEQY
TRBJ1-6,many,TRBV7-9,ASSQTGGRSPLH
TRBJ1-5,-,TRBV2,ASKTSGQPQH
TRBJ2-7,-,TRBV6-5,ASSYSSYNYEQY
TRBJ2-7,-,TRBV29-1,SRREGIDEQY
TRBJ1-5,many,TRBV20-1,SARDRRGNQPQH
TRBJ2-5,-,TRBV12-3/TRBV12-4,ASSPGRSVRY
TRBJ2-3,few,TRBV25-1,ASSEWELASTTDTQY
TRBJ2-5,-,TRBV7-9,ASTSDFQETQY
TRBJ2-5,many,TRBV29-1,SVVSGRDETQY
TRBJ2-5,-,TRBV25-1,ASSAHTSNQETQY
TRBJ1-5,-,TRBV9,ASSLDDLEGQPQH